The source of this T cell receptor beta chain is a study of blood T cell repertoires in COVID-19 (dated by TCRdb to between 2020 and 2021). Regarding the research as a whole: Samples from collaborators originated in the United States, Italy and Spain and spanned both the acute and convalescent phases of COVID-19. The prospective study material was composed of cDNA or gDNA derived from T cells, B-cell-depleted T cells, or PBMCs. Deeply sampled blood TCRbeta repertoires from subjects exposed to, actively infected with, or recovered from COVID-19 were included in the dataset. The repertoires were made available in a free public database intended to serve as a resource for research on the immune response to SARS-CoV-2. The samples were drawn from two sources: the first 160 participants of the ongoing ImmuneRACE study, and approximately 1,300 subjects contributed by 6 global collaborators. A de-identified subject ID, COVID-19 status, age in years and sex were almost always included in the sample metadata. HLA class I and class II types, where available, came from metadata supplied by the sample provider rather than from assay-based typing.

For CDR1 and CDR2, the germline V gene (reference sequence) lists GTSNPN and SVGIG. CDR3 length: 13 amino acids, cysteine to phenylalanine. Just the 39-base CDR3 DNA is kept, in frame starting at base 1. The germline ends are 16 bases apart after V is trimmed by 4 bases and J by 9 bases. Turning to this clone: It lacks a known antigen. Base quality data are lacking; no much larger clone is found one base away.

The paper as a whole reports these results and caveats: The quantity of clinical and demographic metadata differed by source and by participant and was supplied without curation.

Participants in the prospective study were aged 18 to 89 years, lived in under 30 United States geographic areas, and enrolled through a virtual design. Cohort assignment in the prospective study relied on participant-reported clinical history from a screening survey and a study questionnaire. For ImmuneRACE Cohort 3, a participant was defined as recovered based on two consecutive negative NP/OP PCR tests, clearance by a healthcare professional, or resolution of symptoms. In the prospective study, mobile phlebotomists collected whole blood, serum and a nasopharyngeal or oropharyngeal swab from each participant. Over a roughly two-month period, participants in the prospective study had the option of providing additional blood draws and questionnaires. Prospective study blood samples were shipped either frozen or at room temperature before DNA extraction. TCRbeta CDR3 regions were amplified from genomic DNA using the immunoSEQ Assay, a bias-controlled multiplex PCR. The original pipeline was this. The number of nucleated cells in each sample was estimated from the amplification of reference gene primers within the assay. Sequence reads were collapsed and filtered to measure the absolute abundance of every unique TCRbeta CDR3 rearrangement. For each sample, productive Simpson clonality was calculated as the square root of Simpson's diversity index over productive rearrangements. Not all clones reach the TCRdb copy of this immuneACCESS table, which keeps in-frame sequences only. Checked studies attribute under half of the gap to unresolved V genes and leave the rest unexplained. V, J and clone size reflect that table, while D and trimming were determined from the DNA. The sample table contains 390,000 or so clones; only one count was recorded for 87% of them. The ten largest account for roughly a tenth of the sample.

The TCR was taken from a woman in her fifties or sixties who had recovered from COVID-19. The chain couples TRBV30 to TRBJ1-5; no D gene call is confident. Sequenced material: PBMCs or T cells enriched from blood (not recorded which). The nucleotide sequence reads TGTGCCTGGACCCGGGTCCCGATACGGCCCCAGCATTTT. This is translated as CAWTRVPIRPQHF.